The 32 T cell receptor beta chains below all came from one sample that was sequenced in a study of cytomegalovirus exposure and HLA in healthy donors. The PCR contained 60 Vbeta and 13 Jbeta primers. Sequencing used immunoSEQ multiplex PCR; TCRdb keeps in-frame clones, though not all of them. The table has roughly 150,000 clones, roughly 85% seen once; the top ten hold approximately 2.5%. Sequenced: PBMCs. The receptor set was obtained from a man aged 30-40 years in good health and CMV-seropositive.

This clone has a handful of counts. V usage is TRBV7-2 and J usage is TRBJ2-7; TRBD1 matches 8 bases. Trimming cost V 5 bases and J 2 bases; bases outside gene matches: 5. The CDR3 runs 14 residues. Germline CDR1 reads SGHTA; CDR2 reads FQGNSA. The CDR3 coding sequence is TGTGCCAGCAGCGACAGGGGATTGACCTACGAGCAGTACTTC. The encoded protein is CASSDRGLTYEQYF.

The chain uses TRBV29-1 and TRBJ1-1; tentative D call: TRBD1 (6 bases). The CDR3 is made up of 12 amino acids. With 6 bases removed from V and 4 bases from J, the gap between germline ends came to 12 bases. Germline CDR1 and CDR2: SQVTM and ANQGSEA. This CDR3 reads CSVTQGGTEAFF. The CDR3, as DNA: TGCAGCGTGACACAGGGTGGCACTGAAGCTTTCTTT.

The CDR3 loop is CASSVNRRHNSPLHF. The CDR3 DNA is TGCGCCAGCAGTGTCAACAGAAGACATAATTCACCCCTCCACTTT. The chain couples TRBV10-2 to TRBJ1-6; D remains ambiguous. From germline, CDR1 is WSHSY and CDR2 SAAADI. V gave up 4 bases and J gave up 5 bases, with 12 bases separating them. CDR3 length: 15 residues.

The gene calls are TRBV2 and TRBJ2-3, with D unresolved. There are 16 residues in the CDR3. Deletions cut 6 bases from V and 2 bases from J, with 18 bases between. Germline CDR1 is SNHLY and CDR2 is FYNNEI. CDR3 sequence: CASSVLREAPTDTQYF. The CDR3 bases are TGTGCCAGCAGCGTTCTACGCGAGGCCCCCACAGATACGCAGTATTTT.

This sequence joins TRBV11-2 and TRBJ1-4; D remains unclear. V gave up 3 bases and J gave up 0 bases, with 11 bases separating them. There are 16 residues in the CDR3. The germline V gene has CDR1 SGHAT and CDR2 FQNNGV. CDR3 region: CASSFTTVATNEKLFF. In nucleotides, the CDR3 is TGTGCCAGCAGCTTCACAACCGTTGCAACTAATGAAAAACTGTTTTTT.

The chain has TRBV5-4 and TRBJ1-4; 8 nucleotides align to TRBD1. This CDR3 contains 17 residues. J lost 7 bases, V lost 5 bases, and 16 bases had no gene match. In germline, CDR1 is SGHNT, CDR2 YYREEE (reference sequence). The CDR3 bases are TGTGCCAGCAGTTCCAGGGGGCGAGTGGAGGGGACTGAAAAACTGTTTTTT. It codes for CASSSRGRVEGTEKLFF.

DNA for the CDR3: TGTGCCAGCAGCAAAGTGGGCGAAGCGGGAGGCCACGAGCAGTACGTC. Translating it yields CASSKVGEAGGHEQYV. V usage is TRBV21-1 and J usage is TRBJ2-7; TRBD2 was called by the table and not checked on the DNA. TRBV21-1 is a known pseudogene. The length of the CDR3 is 16 residues.

This clone was observed a few times. The chain links TRBV6-1 to TRBJ2-7; TRBD1 matches 10 bases. After removal of 3 bases from V and 7 bases from J, the junction contained 9 bases not matched to a gene. The CDR3 length is 15 residues. CDR1 MNHNS and CDR2 SASEGT come from the germline V gene. The CDR3 protein is CASSETGTGAREQYV. CDR3 sequence (DNA): TGTGCCAGCAGTGAGACGGGGACAGGGGCGAGGGAGCAGTACGTC.

This clone was seen a handful of times. The chain joins TRBV4-1 to TRBJ2-1; a weak D match, TRBD2 (5 bases). Germline loops: CDR1 MGHRA, CDR2 YSYEKL. The V and J ends lost 0 bases and 8 bases respectively, with 11 bases between them. This CDR3 has 14 amino acids. The CDR3 loop reads CASSQDQRMDEQFF. DNA of the CDR3: TGCGCCAGCAGCCAAGATCAGCGGATGGATGAGCAGTTCTTC.

This chain uses TRBV20-1 with TRBJ1-1, with TRBD1 matching 7 bases. The CDR3 sequence is 11 residues long. Germline trimming cut 5 bases from V and 3 bases from J; bases unmatched to any gene: 0. Germline-derived CDR1 and CDR2 are DFQATT and SNEGSKA (reference sequence). In nucleotides, the CDR3 is TGCAGTGCTCAGGGGGACACTGAAGCTTTCTTT. This encodes CSAQGDTEAFF.

The chain carries TRBV7-9 and TRBJ2-2, with D possibly matching TRBD2 (5 bases). Per the germline V gene, CDR1 is SEHNR and CDR2 is FQNEAQ (reference sequence). CDR3 length equals 14 residues. V lost 3 bases and J lost 7, with 12 bases in between. CDR3 residues: CASSLGVEDGELFF. CDR3 DNA sequence: TGTGCCAGCAGCTTGGGAGTCGAAGACGGGGAGCTGTTTTTT.

This chain joins TRBV5-4 and TRBJ2-2; 12 nucleotides line up with TRBD2. V lost 2 bases, J lost 1 base, and 0 bases stayed unmatched. Looked up from germline, CDR1 is SGHNT and CDR2 is YYREEE (reference sequence). The CDR3 loop spans 16 amino acids. The CDR3 sequence is CASSLLAGGNTGELFF. The CDR3 DNA reads as TGTGCCAGCAGCTTACTAGCGGGAGGGAACACCGGGGAGCTGTTTTTT. Full variable domain (outside the CDR3, taken from reference TRBV5-4 and TRBJ2-2): ETGVTQSPTHLIKTRGQQVTLRCSSQSGHNTVSWYQQALGQGPQFIFQYYREEENGRGNFPPRFSGLQFPNYSSELNVNALELDDSALYLCASSLLAGGNTGELFFGEGSRLTVL.

In its sample, this clone was seen a few times. The genes are TRBV5-4 and TRBJ2-5; 8 bases are shared with TRBD1. J gave up 7 bases and V 3 bases, and 8 bases lay outside the gene matches. The CDR3 length is 14 residues. Germline V gene sequence: CDR1 SGHNT, CDR2 YYREEE (reference sequence). The CDR3 DNA reads TGTGCCAGCAGCTCGCCAGGGGGCGCGGGGACCCAGTACTTC. Its translation: CASSSPGGAGTQYF.

The chain couples TRBV2 to TRBJ2-3; 8 bases fit TRBD1. The V gene's germline CDR1 is SNHLY and CDR2 FYNNEI. The V and J ends lost 7 bases and 2 bases, in that order; junction bases with no gene match: 14. This CDR3 has 17 residues. Here the CDR3 reads CASKRSPGQATTDTQYF. Here the CDR3 DNA reads TGTGCCAGCAAACGTTCTCCGGGACAGGCAACCACAGATACGCAGTATTTT.

J is TRBJ1-2 and V is TRBV5-4, with 7 nucleotides matching TRBD1. Germline trimming cut 3 bases from V and 8 bases from J; bases unmatched to any gene: 7. There are 13 residues in the CDR3. Per germline, CDR1 SGHNT and CDR2 YYREEE (reference sequence). The CDR3 DNA reads as TGTGCCAGCAGCTCGGGACAGCTCCTCGGCTACACCTTC. Translation gives CASSSGQLLGYTF. The complete variable domain, with remaining parts taken from reference TRBV5-4 and TRBJ1-2, reads ETGVTQSPTHLIKTRGQQVTLRCSSQSGHNTVSWYQQALGQGPQFIFQYYREEENGRGNFPPRFSGLQFPNYSSELNVNALELDDSALYLCASSSGQLLGYTFGSGTRLTVV.

J is TRBJ2-1 and V is TRBV5-1; 7 nucleotides agree with TRBD2. The CDR3 covers 16 residues. The V gene end was trimmed by 6 bases and the J gene end by 5 bases; junction bases not matched to a gene: 14. Germline lookup yields CDR1 SGHRS and CDR2 YFSETQ. This chain's CDR3 is CASTSEAGLSNNEQFF. CDR3 sequence (DNA): TGCGCCAGCACCTCTGAAGCGGGGCTATCCAACAATGAGCAGTTCTTC. Together with reference TRBV5-1 and TRBJ2-1, the CDR3 gives the full variable domain: KAGVTQTPRYLIKTRGQQVTLSCSPISGHRSVSWYQQTPGQGLQFLFEYFSETQRNKGNFPGRFSGRQFSNSRSEMNVSTLELGDSALYLCASTSEAGLSNNEQFFGPGTRLTVL.

This clone came up once. The CDR3 DNA is TGTGCCAGCAGTTTGTACGGAGGCCCCTACAATGAGCAGTTCTTC. Translating gives CASSLYGGPYNEQFF. The chain uses TRBV6-5 and TRBJ2-1; tentative D call: TRBD2 (5 bases). The V and J ends lost 4 bases and 2 bases respectively, with 12 bases between them. The CDR3 length is 15 residues. In germline, CDR1 is MNHEY, CDR2 SVGAGI.

J is TRBJ2-6 and V is TRBV15; D is perhaps TRBD2 (6 bases). Germline V gene sequence: CDR1 LNHNV, CDR2 YYDKDF (reference sequence). The CDR3 is 15 amino acids. Trimming pared 1 base from V and 2 bases from J, leaving 6 bases between. The CDR3 region has the DNA TGTGCCACCAGCAGAGGGGGGGCTGGGGCCAACGTCCTGACTTTC. As protein: CATSRGGAGANVLTF.

The rearrangement uses TRBV5-4 and TRBJ2-5, with TRBD1 as a possible D gene (6 bases). The CDR3 sequence is 12 residues long. V was shortened by 4 bases and J by 4 bases, with 8 bases between the two germline ends. Germline CDR1 reads SGHNT; CDR2 reads YYREEE (reference sequence). The CDR3 DNA reads TGTGCCAGCAGCGCGGACAGAGAGACCCAGTACTTC. It codes for CASSADRETQYF.

The chain combines TRBV21-1 with TRBJ2-7; the table assigns TRBD1, which was not confirmed against the DNA. TRBV21-1 is a pseudogene segment. The CDR3 has 14 residues. DNA of the CDR3: TGTGCCAGCAGCGACAGGGAGTGTGCCTACGAGCAGTACTTC. Its protein is CASSDRECAYEQYF.

The V call is TRBV5-1, the J call TRBJ2-3, with TRBD2 matching 9 bases. The CDR3 has 17 residues. Per germline, CDR1 SGHRS and CDR2 YFSETQ. With 4 bases clipped from V and 6 bases from J, the junction kept 15 bases outside the gene matches. CDR3 sequence reads: CASSPPPSGMWSDTQYF. The CDR3 coding sequence is TGCGCCAGCAGCCCCCCCCCTAGCGGGATGTGGTCGGATACGCAGTATTTT.

The V and J genes are TRBV29-1 and TRBJ1-1; 7 bases match TRBD1. Germline CDR1 reads SQVTM; CDR2 reads ANQGSEA. The trim removed 0 bases at V and 9 bases at J, leaving 10 bases unmatched. The CDR3 length is 14 residues. The CDR3 nucleotides are TGCAGCGTTGAAGATGTGAGGGGGCGCGGGAAAGCTTTCTTT. Its translation is CSVEDVRGRGKAFF.

This chain links TRBV7-2 with TRBJ1-5, with unresolved D. This CDR3 has 13 residues. The V and J ends lost 1 base and 7 bases respectively, with 8 bases between them. The germline V gene has CDR1 SGHTA and CDR2 FQGNSA. For the CDR3, the DNA is TGTGCCAGCAGCTTAGAGATGAGACAGCCCCAGCATTTT. Residues: CASSLEMRQPQHF.

CDR3 DNA sequence: TGCGCCAGCGCTCCAGGGCTAGGGGGGGAGCTGTTTTTT. Translating it yields CASAPGLGGELFF. The chain carries TRBV10-1 and TRBJ2-2, with D possibly matching TRBD1 (5 bases). Germline V gives CDR1 WNHNN, CDR2 SYGVQD (reference sequence). The CDR3 runs 13 residues. Between the trimmed V and J ends, which lost 8 bases and 8 bases, there was a span of 15 bases.

The chain uses TRBV19 and TRBJ1-2; 10 positions agree with TRBD1. Unmatched junction bases numbered 14, after V lost 6 bases and J lost 4 bases. The CDR3 runs to 17 residues. CDR1 and CDR2 from the germline V gene are LNHDA and SQIVND (reference sequence). In DNA, the CDR3 is TGTGCCAGTAGCTCGCCACGACAGGGGGCGCGGGCCTATGGCTACACCTTC. It specifies CASSSPRQGARAYGYTF.

CDR3 loop: CASSPLYGTGIYGYTF. The CDR3 coding sequence is TGTGCCAGCTCACCTTTATACGGGACAGGGATCTATGGCTACACCTTC. This sequence joins TRBV18 and TRBJ1-2, with 9 bases identical to TRBD1. The V gene's germline CDR1 is KGHSH and CDR2 LQKENI. This CDR3 spans 16 amino acids. The J segment lost 4 bases and the V segment lost 3 bases, leaving 9 bases of the junction unmatched.

This clone turned up a few times. V and J are TRBV5-4 and TRBJ1-3, with D perhaps TRBD1 (5 bases). Germline V gene sequence: CDR1 SGHNT, CDR2 YYREEE (reference sequence). The ends were cut back, 0 bases at V and 1 base at J, with 11 bases in the middle. The CDR3 extends over 16 amino acids. As DNA, the CDR3 is TGTGCCAGCAGCTTGGCCGGGGGATGGTCTGGAAACACCATATATTTT. It is translated as CASSLAGGWSGNTIYF.

The chain couples TRBV7-9 to TRBJ2-6; 14 bases agree with TRBD2. Trimming removed 6 bases from V and 3 bases from J; junction bases left unmatched: 4. Germline CDR1 SEHNR, CDR2 FQNEAQ (reference sequence). This CDR3 spans 17 amino acids. The CDR3 DNA sequence: TGTGCCAGCAGGCGGGGACTAGCGGGAGTTGGGGCCAACGTCCTGACTTTC. It is translated as CASRRGLAGVGANVLTF.

The chain is built from TRBV5-1 and TRBJ1-1, with a weak D call TRBD1 (6 bases). Trimming took 3 bases from V and 3 from J, leaving 12 bases between them. The CDR3 covers 14 residues. CDR1 is SGHRS, CDR2 YFSETQ, per germline. The CDR3 loop is CASSSQGGDTEAFF. In DNA form, the CDR3 reads TGCGCCAGCAGCTCACAGGGAGGGGACACTGAAGCTTTCTTT.

V and J are TRBV20-1 and TRBJ2-1; no clear D gene. The CDR3 is made up of 11 amino acids. Germline-derived CDR1 and CDR2 are DFQATT and SNEGSKA (reference sequence). V was cut by 4 bases and J by 4 bases, with 5 bases left in between. CDR3 protein: CSATSYNEQFF. The CDR3, as DNA: TGCAGTGCTACCTCGTACAATGAGCAGTTCTTC.

The chain links TRBV7-2 to TRBJ2-1; a possible D gene is TRBD1 (5 bases). In germline, CDR1 is SGHTA, CDR2 FQGNSA. The length of the CDR3 is 14 residues. Trimming stripped 7 bases from V and 3 bases from J, with 13 bases between. CDR3 amino acids: CASTDIAFYNEQFF. The CDR3 nucleotides read TGTGCCAGCACGGACATCGCCTTCTACAATGAGCAGTTCTTC.

The chain is built from TRBV21-1 and TRBJ2-4; TRBD2 is the table's D call and was not checked against the DNA. TRBV21-1 is reported as a pseudogene. The CDR3 totals 16 residues. The CDR3 nucleotides are TGTGCCAGCAGCGCCTGGGGGGGGGTAGCCAAAAACATTCAGTACTTC. It codes for CASSAWGGVAKNIQYF.